A single sample gave rise to the 18 T cell receptor beta chains below, sequenced in a study of blood T cells in healthy people across ages. For the second PCR, which ran for 7 to 11 cycles, a sample-barcoded 5' primer and a J-beta primer mix were used. TCRdb redid the calling of the 5' RACE reads with MiXCR, one entry per CDR3 protein. The table includes about 1,000,000 distinct CDR3 sequences, 40% to 50% detected once. Sequencing was carried out using blood. The receptors originated from a woman aged 55-69 years in good health.

This clonotype has at least ten counts. The rearrangement uses TRBV29-1 and TRBJ2-4; 13 bases map to TRBD2. CDR1 is SQVTM, CDR2 ANQGSEA, per germline. This CDR3 comprises 15 residues. The junction had 3 bases not matched to a gene; V was cut back by 4 bases and J by 3 bases. This CDR3 is CSVAGLAGRKNIQYF. CDR3 in DNA: TGCAGCGTTGCGGGACTAGCGGGACGCAAAAACATTCAGTACTTC.

The chain has TRBV5-5 and TRBJ2-1; 8 bases map to TRBD1. The tail of the sequence fits TRBJ2-7 better, so the J call may be wrong. The germline V gene has CDR1 SGHKS and CDR2 YYEKEE (reference sequence). The CDR3 is 15 residues long. This chain's CDR3 is CASSLSAGGEYEQYF. CDR3 DNA: TGTGCCAGCAGCTTATCGGCAGGGGGCGAGTACGAGCAGTACTTC.

This chain connects TRBV6-2 or TRBV6-3 to TRBJ1-5, with no clear D. Germline loops: CDR1 MNHEY, CDR2 SVGEGT. The V end was cut by 6 bases, the J end by 7 bases, with 13 bases between. The length of the CDR3 is 13 residues. The CDR3 sequence: CASRDGDGQPQHF. CDR3 DNA: TGTGCCAGCAGAGACGGCGATGGCCAGCCCCAGCATTTT.

This rearrangement joins TRBV7-3 to TRBJ2-2, with no clear D. Germline V CDR1 and CDR2: SGHTA, FQGTGA. This CDR3 is built from 13 residues. Trimming stripped 1 base from V and 5 bases from J, with 5 bases between. DNA of the CDR3: TGTGCCAGCAGCTTAATCCCAACCGGGGAGCTGTTTTTT. Translating it yields CASSLIPTGELFF.

The V and J genes are TRBV7-9 and TRBJ2-1, with D possibly TRBD1 on 6 matching bases. The CDR3 loop spans 16 amino acids. Germline V gene sequence: CDR1 SEHNR, CDR2 FQNEAQ (reference sequence). V was cut by 3 bases and J by 4 bases, with 16 bases left in between. The CDR3 protein is CASSFDYPGDYNEQFF. The CDR3 nucleotides read TGTGCCAGCAGCTTCGATTACCCAGGGGATTACAATGAGCAGTTCTTC.

The chain is built from TRBV12-3 or TRBV12-4 and TRBJ2-7, with D possibly TRBD1 on 6 matching bases. Deletions cut 7 bases from V and 4 bases from J, with 17 bases between. The CDR3 length is 14 residues. CDR3: CASTAQGSAYEQYF. In nucleotides, the CDR3 is TGTGCCAGCACCGCACAGGGCTCCGCATACGAGCAGTACTTC.

V and J are TRBV27 and TRBJ2-1; no definite D call. The DNA end is more similar to TRBJ2-7, so the J call may be wrong. CDR3 length equals 15 residues. The germline CDR1 and CDR2 sequences are MNHEY and SMNVEV (reference sequence). CDR3 residues: CASSLYSAPYNEQYF. In nucleotides, the CDR3 is TGTGCCAGCAGTTTATACAGCGCGCCCTACAATGAGCAGTACTTC.

This clonotype has only a few counts. The chain links TRBV20-1 to TRBJ2-1; 13 nucleotides agree with TRBD2. Trimming removed 6 bases from V and 7 bases from J; junction bases left unmatched: 12. Germline V lookup: CDR1 DFQATT, CDR2 SNEGSKA (reference sequence). This CDR3 is 16 amino acids long. The CDR3 loop reads CSATGTSGALVNEQFF. DNA for the CDR3: TGCAGTGCCACAGGGACTAGCGGGGCCCTGGTTAATGAGCAGTTCTTC.

The V and J genes are TRBV5-5 and TRBJ2-7, with D possibly matching TRBD2 (6 bases). V lost 7 bases and J 0 bases, leaving 17 bases between the germline ends. In germline, CDR1 is SGHKS, CDR2 YYEKEE (reference sequence). The CDR3 length is 15 residues. CDR3: CASGDSGTTSYEQYF. The CDR3, as DNA: TGTGCCAGCGGGGACTCAGGTACAACCTCCTACGAGCAGTACTTC.

This chain joins TRBV9 and TRBJ2-7, with 11 bases lining up with TRBD1. The CDR3 contains 15 residues. Germline V CDR1 and CDR2: SGDLS, YYNGEE. V shed 3 bases and J 2 bases; nucleotides not matched to a gene: 4. The CDR3 sequence: CASSAGTGGAYEQYF. The CDR3 coding sequence is TGTGCCAGCAGCGCCGGGACAGGGGGGGCCTACGAGCAGTACTTC. Variable domain in full (rest from reference TRBV9 and TRBJ2-7): DSGVTQTPKHLITATGQRVTLRCSPRSGDLSVYWYQQSLDQGLQFLIQYYNGEERAKGNILERFSAQQFPDLHSELNLSSLELGDSALYFCASSAGTGGAYEQYFGPGTRLTVT.

The chain has TRBV20-1 and TRBJ2-1, with D unresolved. The J call is doubtful: the DNA matches TRBJ2-7 better. The V gene's germline CDR1 is DFQATT and CDR2 SNEGSKA (reference sequence). This CDR3 comprises 12 residues. In nucleotides, the CDR3 is TGCAGTGCTAGAGCTACCTACAATGAGCAGTACTTC. The encoded protein is CSARATYNEQYF.

This clonotype was counted between two and nine times. The rearrangement links TRBV7-9 to TRBJ2-7; TRBD2 aligns across 14 bases. Germline CDR1 and CDR2: SEHNR and FQNEAQ (reference sequence). The V and J ends lost 4 bases and 7 bases, in that order; junction bases with no gene match: 15. The CDR3 totals 18 residues. This chain's CDR3 is CASSSRGTSGSKYNEQYF. CDR3 bases: TGTGCCAGCAGCTCCCGAGGGACTAGCGGGAGTAAGTACAATGAGCAGTACTTC.

A few counts support this clonotype. This chain links TRBV4-1 with TRBJ2-7, with 10 bases identical to TRBD1. The CDR3 extends over 15 amino acids. With V trimmed by 3 bases and J by 0 bases, 2 bases remained unmatched. CDR1 is MGHRA and CDR2 is YSYEKL in the germline V gene. The CDR3 nucleotides read TGCGCCAGCAGCCACGGACAGGGGGTCTCCTACGAGCAGTACTTC. Residues: CASSHGQGVSYEQYF.

This clonotype was seen a handful of times. The rearrangement links TRBV4-1 to TRBJ2-7, with D possibly being TRBD1 (6 bases). This CDR3 comprises 16 residues. The V and J ends lost 1 base and 1 base respectively, with 14 bases between them. Germline CDR1 reads MGHRA; CDR2 reads YSYEKL. The CDR3: CASSQGRGGRSYEQYF. Written as DNA, the CDR3 is TGCGCCAGCAGCCAAGGTCGAGGGGGTAGATCCTACGAGCAGTACTTC.

About this clonotype itself: One junction end does not reproduce the germline sequence, and a read error may be involved. The CDR3 region has the DNA TGCAGCGTTGGAGCCCGGACAGGGATCGGAGAGATCCAGTACTTC. Translating it yields CSVGARTGIGEIQYF. The rearrangement links TRBV29-1 to TRBJ2-5; TRBD1 aligns across 8 bases. The CDR3 covers 15 residues. Germline-derived CDR1 and CDR2 are SQVTM and ANQGSEA.

CDR3 region: CASSQVGGENEKLFF. The DNA for the CDR3 is TGCGCCAGCAGCCAAGTAGGGGGTGAAAATGAAAAACTGTTTTTT. The genes are TRBV4-1 and TRBJ1-4, with D possibly TRBD1 on 6 matching bases. Looked up from germline, CDR1 is MGHRA and CDR2 is YSYEKL. V shed 1 base and J shed 5 bases, with 11 bases lying between them. This CDR3 region has 15 residues.

This clonotype was detected a few times. The chain recombines TRBV4-1 with TRBJ2-7, with TRBD2 as a possible D gene (5 bases). Between the trimmed V and J ends, which lost 3 bases and 2 bases, there was a span of 20 bases. The germline V gene encodes CDR1 MGHRA and CDR2 YSYEKL. The CDR3 is 17 residues long. For the CDR3, the DNA is TGCGCCAGCAGCCATAGTAGTGGCCCTAGCTACGCCTACGAGCAGTACTTC. Its translation is CASSHSSGPSYAYEQYF.

The chain joins TRBV5-1 to TRBJ2-3; 7 bases are shared with TRBD1. The length of the CDR3 is 17 residues. Trimming removed 4 bases from V and 5 bases from J; junction bases left unmatched: 16. CDR1 is SGHRS and CDR2 is YFSETQ in the germline V gene. This CDR3 reads CASSALQRDRAEDTQYF. The CDR3 DNA is TGCGCCAGCAGCGCGCTGCAGCGCGACAGGGCCGAAGATACGCAGTATTTT. Full variable domain (rest looked up from reference TRBV5-1 and TRBJ2-3): KAGVTQTPRYLIKTRGQQVTLSCSPISGHRSVSWYQQTPGQGLQFLFEYFSETQRNKGNFPGRFSGRQFSNSRSEMNVSTLELGDSALYLCASSALQRDRAEDTQYFGPGTRLTVL.